The 18 T cell receptor beta chains below were found in one sample sequenced in a study of cytomegalovirus exposure and HLA in healthy donors. The PCR contained 60 Vbeta and 13 Jbeta primers. This table comes from immunoSEQ multiplex PCR, and its TCRdb copy is limited to in-frame clones, with some not included. The data show 150,000 to 200,000 clones, with nearly 80% seen just once and approximately 5.4% held by the top ten. The material sequenced was PBMCs. The source is a woman younger than 45 in good health and CMV-seropositive.

CDR3 loop: CASRAGTLYEQYF. The CDR3 DNA reads as TGTGCCAGCAGGGCAGGGACTCTATACGAGCAGTACTTC. This chain connects TRBV6-6 to TRBJ2-5; possibly TRBD2 for D (6 bases). The DNA matches TRBJ2-7 better at its end, which makes the J call doubtful. The CDR3 consists of 13 residues. Germline loops: CDR1 MNHNY, CDR2 SVGAGI (reference sequence).

V usage is TRBV28 and J usage is TRBJ1-1, with D possibly matching TRBD1 (6 bases). CDR3 size: 14 residues. Germline V CDR1 and CDR2: MDHEN, SYDVKM. V gave up 6 bases and J gave up 0 bases, with 11 bases separating them. The CDR3 loop reads CASSAGTMNTEAFF. CDR3 in DNA: TGTGCCAGCAGCGCCGGGACAATGAACACTGAAGCTTTCTTT.

The CDR3 DNA is TGCGCCAGCAGCCTCGGCCCGGGACAGGGGTACCACGAGCAGTACTTC. Its protein product is CASSLGPGQGYHEQYF. V gene TRBV5-1 combines with J gene TRBJ2-7; 10 nucleotides align to TRBD1. The CDR3 sequence is 16 residues long. CDR1 and CDR2 (germline): SGHRS, YFSETQ. The V and J ends lost 4 bases and 5 bases, in that order; junction bases with no gene match: 12.

The chain combines TRBV15 with TRBJ1-2; D uncertain. Deletions cut 0 bases from V and 4 bases from J, with 15 bases between. The germline gives CDR1 LNHNV, CDR2 YYDKDF (reference sequence). The CDR3 is made up of 16 amino acids. CDR3 DNA sequence: TGTGCCACCAGCAGAGATCGGTCAGACTCTCTCTATGGCTACACCTTC. The encoded protein is CATSRDRSDSLYGYTF.

V gene TRBV4-2 combines with J gene TRBJ2-5; 11 bases match TRBD2. J gave up 1 base and V 2 bases, and 3 bases lay outside the gene matches. The CDR3 extends over 16 amino acids. Germline CDR1 is LGHNA and CDR2 is YNFKEQ. The CDR3 loop reads CASSQPLAGVQETQYF. CDR3 nucleotide sequence: TGTGCCAGCAGCCAACCACTAGCGGGGGTCCAAGAGACCCAGTACTTC.

The chain joins TRBV10-1 to TRBJ1-4; the D gene is possibly TRBD1 (5 bases). The CDR3 is 13 residues long. V lost 0 bases to trimming and J lost 6 bases, with 5 bases between them. The germline gives CDR1 WNHNN, CDR2 SYGVQD (reference sequence). In nucleotides, the CDR3 is TGCGCCAGCAGTGAGTCAGGGGATGAAAAACTGTTTTTT. Protein sequence: CASSESGDEKLFF.

The V gene is TRBV4-3, the J gene TRBJ2-7; 10 bases are a match to TRBD2. Per the germline V gene, CDR1 is LGHNA and CDR2 is YSLEER. CDR3 size: 18 residues. The junction had 15 bases not matched to a gene; V was cut back by 3 bases and J by 4 bases. CDR3 coding DNA: TGCGCCAGCAGCCAGACCCCAGGAGCGGGGGGGCCCGTTTACGAGCAGTACTTC. Translated, it gives CASSQTPGAGGPVYEQYF.

This chain uses TRBV6-5 with TRBJ2-1, with a weak D call TRBD2 (5 bases). V lost 8 bases and J lost 9, with 20 bases in between. CDR1 is MNHEY and CDR2 is SVGAGI in the germline V gene. The CDR3 length is 14 residues. The CDR3 reads CASAAMGSFSEQFF. CDR3 sequence (DNA): TGTGCCAGCGCCGCGATGGGGAGCTTTAGTGAGCAGTTCTTC.

V gene TRBV2 combines with J gene TRBJ2-3; D gene unclear. The CDR3 runs 15 residues. Between the trimmed V and J ends, which lost 3 bases and 5 bases, there was a span of 15 bases. CDR1 SNHLY and CDR2 FYNNEI come from the germline V gene. In DNA form, the CDR3 reads TGTGCCAGCAGTGAGATACTAAGCGATGGAGATACGCAGTATTTT. This codes for CASSEILSDGDTQYF.

Concerning this clone: One end of the junction is discordant with germline, which a read error may explain. The gene calls are TRBV7-7 and TRBJ2-1; the D is unclear. In germline, CDR1 is SSHAT, CDR2 FNYEAQ (reference sequence). The CDR3 length is 15 residues. The CDR3 DNA is TGTGCTAGCAGCTTCCGTCAGTTCTCCATGTATGAGCAGTTCTTC. Translated: CASSFRQFSMYEQFF.

The sample holds a few counts of this clone. The chain employs TRBV10-3 and TRBJ1-1; the match to TRBD1 covers 8 bases. V gave up 11 bases and J gave up 2 bases; unmatched junction bases: 10. The CDR3 is made up of 14 amino acids. CDR1 is ENHRY, CDR2 SYGVKD, per germline. CDR3 sequence reads: CAARQGSENTEAFF. CDR3 bases: TGTGCCGCTAGACAGGGGAGTGAAAACACTGAAGCTTTCTTT.

V and J are TRBV6-6 and TRBJ1-4; D is unresolved. CDR1 MNHNY and CDR2 SVGAGI come from the germline V gene (reference sequence). V lost 6 bases and J lost 3, with 5 bases in between. The CDR3 spans 12 residues. The CDR3 DNA sequence: TGTGCCAGCAGACGGGCTAATGAAAAACTGTTTTTT. It codes for CASRRANEKLFF.

The CDR3 loop reads CASSLIPGQHYYEQYF. CDR3 DNA: TGTGCCAGCAGTTTAATTCCGGGACAGCATTACTACGAGCAGTACTTC. The rearrangement joins TRBV27 to TRBJ2-7; TRBD1 agrees at 7 bases. The CDR3 covers 16 residues. Germline trimming cut 2 bases from V and 3 bases from J; bases unmatched to any gene: 10. CDR1 and CDR2 (germline): MNHEY, SMNVEV (reference sequence).

The chain links TRBV5-1 to TRBJ2-7, with 7 positions matching TRBD1. CDR1 and CDR2 (germline): SGHRS, YFSETQ. V lost 4 bases and J lost 6; bases outside the gene matches: 7. CDR3 length equals 13 residues. The CDR3 DNA reads as TGCGCCAGCAGCGAGGGACAGTCAGGCGAGCAGTACTTC. Its translation is CASSEGQSGEQYF.

V usage is TRBV5-1 and J usage is TRBJ1-1; D is possibly TRBD1 (5 bases). The CDR3 is 16 amino acids. Trimming took off 0 bases at V and 1 base at J, with 13 bases between the two ends. Per the germline V gene, CDR1 is SGHRS and CDR2 is YFSETQ. The CDR3 is CASSLESGYQNTEAFF. As DNA, the CDR3 is TGCGCCAGCAGCTTGGAGTCAGGGTATCAGAACACTGAAGCTTTCTTT.

The chain has TRBV4-3 and TRBJ1-1, with D maybe TRBD1 (5 bases). The germline V and J ends were trimmed by 0 bases and 6 bases, with 17 bases remaining between them. The CDR3 loop spans 16 amino acids. CDR1 and CDR2 from the germline V gene are LGHNA and YSLEER. The CDR3 is CASSQDWTPGIAEAFF. CDR3 nucleotide sequence: TGCGCCAGCAGCCAAGACTGGACACCCGGAATCGCTGAAGCTTTCTTT.

The chain couples TRBV19 to TRBJ2-3; D uncertain. The CDR3 has 15 amino acids. Germline assignment: CDR1 LNHDA and CDR2 SQIVND (reference sequence). Trimming shortened V by 4 bases and J by 0 bases, and 11 bases separated the two germline ends. The chain's CDR3 is CASSNAGSSTDTQYF. The CDR3 DNA reads TGTGCCAGTAGTAACGCCGGGTCTAGCACAGATACGCAGTATTTT.

The CDR3, as DNA: TGCGCCAGCAGGATCGGGTTAAACGCGAACACCGGGGAGCTGTTTTTT. Translation gives CASRIGLNANTGELFF. This chain links TRBV4-1 with TRBJ2-2; no clear D gene. The V gene lost 6 bases and the J gene lost 0 bases, with 14 bases spanning the gap. The CDR3 has 16 residues. Germline V gene sequence: CDR1 MGHRA, CDR2 YSYEKL.